This T cell receptor beta chain was sequenced during a study of blood T cell repertoires in COVID-19. Study at large: The cDNA or gDNA used as material had been derived from T cells, B-cell-depleted T cells, or PBMCs.

The CDR3 runs 15 residues. The germline CDR1 and CDR2 sequences are MGHDK and SYGVNS. After removal of 4 bases from V and 3 bases from J, the junction contained 9 bases not matched to a gene. Only in-frame clones appear in the TCRdb table, and some are missing; sequencing was by immunoSEQ multiplex PCR. Of 200,000 to 250,000 clones in the sample, around 86% were seen once. V is TRBV25-1 and J is TRBJ2-7; TRBD2 matches at 7 bases. Sequences were obtained from peripheral blood. The receptor was derived from a man in his fifties or sixties who had recovered from COVID-19. CDR3 loop: CASSGVVAGSYEQYF. The CDR3 bases are TGTGCCAGCAGTGGCGTAGTAGCGGGTAGCTACGAGCAGTACTTC.